This is a list of T cell receptor beta chains from one sample in a study of shared clonotypes between healthy human individuals. Some clones are missing from TCRdb's copy, which holds only in-frame ones; the method was immunoSEQ multiplex PCR. Among 2 million or so clones, 85% to 95% were seen once, and the ten largest hold roughly 0.13%. Sequences were obtained from naive CD4+ T cells sorted from blood. The receptors come from a man aged 18 to 30 in good health. Both conserved end residues are trimmed from each CDR3.

v_call,j_call,cdr3_aa
TRBV10-3,TRBJ2-3,AISGLAGDLTDTQY
TRBV6-5,TRBJ2-7,ASRNSGGSGYEQY
TRBV10-3,TRBJ2-3,AITQGGTDTQY
TRBV11-2,TRBJ2-7,ASSSDGSYEQY
TRBV6-5,TRBJ2-7,ASSPPGDRYEQY
TRBV2,TRBJ2-1,ASILLRQGDYNEQF
TRBV18,TRBJ1-6,ASSPPGVGPYNSPLH
TRBV6-6,TRBJ1-2,ASTRTIYGYT
TRBV2,TRBJ1-2,ASRYSTGNGYT
TRBV10-2,TRBJ2-5,ASEAPSRAQY
TRBV20-1,TRBJ2-5,SARQGGVQY
TRBV7-8,TRBJ2-7,ASSPLGTSRSEQY
TRBV27,TRBJ1-2,ASSPAGGNYGYT
TRBV7-8,TRBJ1-3,ASSRTEGAGNTIY
TRBV7-2,TRBJ2-3,ASSLAGVGTDTQY
TRBV19,TRBJ1-2,ASSIDTGVPGYT
TRBV6-1,TRBJ1-6,ASSEAWATYSPLH
TRBV9,TRBJ2-7,ASSVTPAGAAYEQY
TRBV7-2,TRBJ2-1,ASSLAPAAYNEQF
TRBV18,TRBJ2-2,ASSPKGSYDTGELF
TRBV6-1,TRBJ2-5,ASIETFTVQETQY
TRBV7-2,TRBJ2-1,ASSLGLAGGLAYNEQF
TRBV5-1,TRBJ2-5,ASSLDRTSGGKETQY
TRBV28,TRBJ2-5,ASRDLPFLSGGKSETQY
TRBV4-1,TRBJ2-2,ASSQEGTGLLGELF
TRBV18,TRBJ2-3,ASSPIRLRGDTQY
TRBV6-5,TRBJ2-3,ASRNTKGTDTQY
TRBV19,TRBJ1-4,ASSRLTGGNEKLF
TRBV6-5,TRBJ2-7,ASKGGLQLYEQY
TRBV29-1,TRBJ1-1,SVRFAF
TRBV5-4,TRBJ1-1,ASSLAGSGEAF
TRBV6-5,TRBJ2-3,ASSPSFRGADTQY
TRBV5-1,TRBJ1-1,ASSAGGMNTEAF
TRBV30,TRBJ1-2,AWRTGGRYGYT
TRBV5-1,TRBJ2-7,ASSLVPGTYEQY
TRBV5-1,TRBJ2-2,ASSSREVGELF
TRBV6-5,TRBJ1-3,ASSYGGGNTIY
TRBV12-5,TRBJ1-1,ASGLREGTGNTEAF
TRBV6-5,TRBJ2-2,ASSLQGRATGELF
TRBV6-1,TRBJ1-2,ASSEQGSYGYT
TRBV30,TRBJ1-5,AWSRTADQPQH
TRBV5-4,TRBJ2-7,ASSLGQGLEQY